This TCR beta chain was recovered during a study of T cell repertoires in cytomegalovirus infection. On the study more broadly: Public TCR beta signature analysis indicated the presence of both CMV infection and matching HLA type.

Study observations and caveats: Totalled public TCR beta family frequency picked out people who carried CMV plus the relevant HLA. HLA-C-restricted, CMV-specific TCR beta clonotypes were dominant ex vivo.

The table lists this clonotype with many counts. What it binds is not known. V shed 6 bases and J shed 4 bases, with 3 bases lying between them. Germline assignment: CDR1 MDHEN and CDR2 SYDVKM. The CDR3 spans 11 residues. TCRdb reprocessed the reads via MiXCR and lists one record per CDR3 protein. Of about 140,000 distinct CDR3 sequences listed, 6.5% are singletons. The sequenced sample was PBMCs. The J gene is TRBJ2-2, the V gene TRBV28; D ambiguous. The source of this sequence is a human donor in good health (CMV status not recorded). Some clones in this sample may be carry-over from other donors' samples. DNA for the CDR3: TGTGCCAGCAGGTCCACCGGGGAGCTGTTTTTT. Translation gives CASRSTGELFF.